This record looks at one T cell receptor beta chain sequence and its context. The sample is drawn from a study of T cells in Graves' hyperthyroidism and ophthalmopathy. It was RNA transcripts that yielded the amplified TCR beta CDR3 regions. First-round RT-PCR targeting the TCR CDR3 was performed with the HTBI primer set. Each CDR3 protein is one row after TCRdb ran MiXCR on the multiplex PCR reads. The repertoire has around 210,000 distinct CDR3 sequences, less than 20% of them found once; the top ten carry over 45%. Between the trimmed V and J ends, which lost 5 bases and 1 base, there was a span of 6 bases. There are 13 residues in the CDR3. Per the germline V gene, CDR1 is SGHTA and CDR2 is FQGTGA.

The clonotype comes from a woman aged 50 to 60 with Graves' hyperthyroidism. Sequenced: blood. This chain uses TRBV7-3 with TRBJ2-1; D ambiguous. CDR3 sequence: CASSHGSYNEQFF. The DNA of the CDR3 is TGTGCCAGCAGCCACGGGTCCTACAATGAGCAGTTCTTC.